These T cell receptor beta chains were read from a single sample in a study of cytomegalovirus exposure and HLA in healthy donors. The protocol was immunoSEQ multiplex PCR, while the TCRdb copy is restricted to in-frame clones and leaves out a portion. The sample has just under 65,000 clones; about four fifths are singletons. Sequenced sample: PBMCs. Every receptor here comes from a woman aged 30 to 39 in good health and CMV-seronegative. Each CDR3 is given with its conserved first and last residue. The order of the fields is D gene, J gene, clone size, V gene, CDR3 protein, CDR3 DNA. D genes are given only for firm matches. Only some rows state a clone size, as once, few, many or a class for expanded clones.

d_call: -; j_call: TRBJ2-5; clone_size: -; v_call: TRBV11-2; cdr3_aa: CASSLPTQASPQYF; cdr3_nt: TGTGCCAGCAGCTTACCCACTCAAGCCTCACCCCAGTACTTC
d_call: TRBD1; j_call: TRBJ2-7; clone_size: -; v_call: TRBV4-3; cdr3_aa: CASRCTGAGDTHLRGLYEQYF; cdr3_nt: TGCGCCAGCAGGTGTACAGGGGCCGGGGATACCCATCTACGAGGCCTTTACGAGCAGTACTTC
d_call: -; j_call: TRBJ2-7; clone_size: many; v_call: TRBV7-9; cdr3_aa: CASSLEGDPIYEQYF; cdr3_nt: TGTGCCAGCAGCTTAGAGGGGGACCCGATCTACGAGCAGTACTTC
d_call: -; j_call: TRBJ1-2; clone_size: -; v_call: TRBV2; cdr3_aa: CASWAGTFGYTF; cdr3_nt: TGTGCCAGCTGGGCCGGGACATTCGGCTACACCTTC
d_call: -; j_call: TRBJ1-4; clone_size: -; v_call: TRBV28; cdr3_aa: CASSQRVEKLFF; cdr3_nt: TGTGCCAGCAGTCAACGAGTTGAAAAACTGTTTTTT
d_call: -; j_call: TRBJ2-2; clone_size: -; v_call: TRBV10-1; cdr3_aa: CASSERSTGELFF; cdr3_nt: TGCGCCAGCAGTGAGAGGAGCACCGGGGAGCTGTTTTTT
d_call: TRBD1; j_call: TRBJ2-5; clone_size: -; v_call: TRBV6-5; cdr3_aa: CASRGTEETQYF; cdr3_nt: TGTGCCAGCAGGGGGACAGAAGAGACCCAGTACTTC
d_call: TRBD1; j_call: TRBJ1-5; clone_size: -; v_call: TRBV28; cdr3_aa: CASSLTGGRNQPQHF; cdr3_nt: TGTGCCAGCAGCTTAACAGGGGGCCGGAATCAGCCCCAGCATTTT
d_call: -; j_call: TRBJ1-1; clone_size: few; v_call: TRBV2; cdr3_aa: CASSDAGMVTEAFF; cdr3_nt: TGTGCCAGCAGTGATGCAGGGATGGTTACTGAAGCTTTCTTT
d_call: -; j_call: TRBJ1-5; clone_size: once; v_call: TRBV9; cdr3_aa: CASSKGVSNQPQHF; cdr3_nt: TGTGCCAGCAGCAAGGGGGTCTCCAATCAGCCCCAGCATTTT
d_call: TRBD1; j_call: TRBJ1-2; clone_size: -; v_call: TRBV4-1; cdr3_aa: CASSQDSAGTGGNYGYTF; cdr3_nt: TGCGCCAGCAGCCAAGATAGTGCCGGGACAGGGGGTAACTATGGCTACACCTTC
d_call: -; j_call: TRBJ2-3; clone_size: -; v_call: TRBV9; cdr3_aa: CASSPRRDTQYF; cdr3_nt: TGTGCCAGCAGCCCTCGGAGGGATACGCAGTATTTT
d_call: TRBD2; j_call: TRBJ2-7; clone_size: -; v_call: TRBV30; cdr3_aa: CAWARGGAYEQYF; cdr3_nt: TGTGCCTGGGCCCGGGGGGGGGCCTACGAGCAGTACTTC
d_call: -; j_call: TRBJ1-1; clone_size: few; v_call: TRBV7-9; cdr3_aa: CASSLGQFMNTEAFF; cdr3_nt: TGTGCCAGCAGCTTAGGACAGTTTATGAACACTGAAGCTTTCTTT
d_call: -; j_call: TRBJ1-5; clone_size: few; v_call: TRBV6-6; cdr3_aa: CASSYQGRNQPQHF; cdr3_nt: TGTGCCAGCAGTTATCAGGGTCGGAATCAGCCCCAGCATTTT
d_call: TRBD1; j_call: TRBJ1-6; clone_size: -; v_call: TRBV28; cdr3_aa: CASSWGGQVYSPLHF; cdr3_nt: TGTGCCAGCAGTTGGGGGGGACAGGTCTATTCACCCCTCCACTTT
d_call: -; j_call: TRBJ1-4; clone_size: -; v_call: TRBV9; cdr3_aa: CASSRATTNEKLFF; cdr3_nt: TGTGCCAGCAGCCGAGCTACAACTAATGAAAAACTGTTTTTT
d_call: TRBD2; j_call: TRBJ2-1; clone_size: -; v_call: TRBV6-5; cdr3_aa: CASQRSGGLNEQFF; cdr3_nt: TGTGCCAGCCAACGAAGCGGGGGGCTCAATGAGCAGTTCTTC
d_call: -; j_call: TRBJ2-5; clone_size: -; v_call: TRBV5-4; cdr3_aa: CASSLVGEETQYF; cdr3_nt: TGTGCCAGCAGCTTGGTCGGGGAAGAGACCCAGTACTTC
d_call: TRBD1; j_call: TRBJ2-5; clone_size: -; v_call: TRBV19; cdr3_aa: CASSGQGWETQYF; cdr3_nt: TGTGCCAGTAGTGGACAGGGGTGGGAGACCCAGTACTTC
d_call: -; j_call: TRBJ2-3; clone_size: -; v_call: TRBV19; cdr3_aa: CASSMSYPDTQYF; cdr3_nt: TGTGCCAGTAGTATGAGTTACCCAGATACGCAGTATTTT
d_call: -; j_call: TRBJ1-2; clone_size: -; v_call: TRBV30; cdr3_aa: CAWSAGGGIYTF; cdr3_nt: TGTGCCTGGAGTGCTGGAGGCGGGATCTACACCTTC
d_call: -; j_call: TRBJ1-1; clone_size: -; v_call: TRBV7-6; cdr3_aa: CASSPRTAHTEAFF; cdr3_nt: TGTGCCAGCAGCCCACGGACAGCCCACACTGAAGCTTTCTTT
d_call: TRBD2; j_call: TRBJ2-1; clone_size: once; v_call: TRBV6-5; cdr3_aa: CASSYRDGEGYNEQFF; cdr3_nt: TGTGCCAGCAGTTACAGGGACGGGGAGGGGTACAATGAGCAGTTCTTC
d_call: -; j_call: TRBJ2-1; clone_size: -; v_call: TRBV6-5; cdr3_aa: CASSYRSEQFF; cdr3_nt: TGTGCCAGCAGTTACCGGAGTGAGCAGTTCTTC
d_call: TRBD2; j_call: TRBJ2-2; clone_size: -; v_call: TRBV30; cdr3_aa: CAWSTGTSGAAGELFF; cdr3_nt: TGTGCCTGGAGTACCGGGACTAGCGGGGCGGCGGGGGAGCTGTTTTTT
d_call: TRBD1; j_call: TRBJ1-1; clone_size: -; v_call: TRBV5-1; cdr3_aa: CASSRDRLAEAFF; cdr3_nt: TGCGCCAGCAGCCGGGACAGGCTCGCTGAAGCTTTCTTT
d_call: -; j_call: TRBJ2-7; clone_size: -; v_call: TRBV4-1; cdr3_aa: CASSQEFRGRTYEQYF; cdr3_nt: TGCGCCAGCAGCCAAGAGTTCAGGGGCAGAACCTACGAGCAGTACTTC
d_call: -; j_call: TRBJ1-2; clone_size: once; v_call: TRBV27; cdr3_aa: CASSLTSNYGYTF; cdr3_nt: TGTGCCAGCAGCCTGACTTCTAACTATGGCTACACCTTC
d_call: -; j_call: TRBJ2-1; clone_size: few; v_call: TRBV4-1; cdr3_aa: CASSRDAPELRSYNEQFF; cdr3_nt: TGCGCCAGCAGCCGAGATGCCCCGGAGCTTCGCTCCTACAATGAGCAGTTCTTC
d_call: TRBD2; j_call: TRBJ2-1; clone_size: -; v_call: TRBV29-1; cdr3_aa: CSAMTSGRSNEQFF; cdr3_nt: TGCAGCGCCATGACTAGCGGGAGGTCGAATGAGCAGTTCTTC
d_call: TRBD1; j_call: TRBJ2-3; clone_size: -; v_call: TRBV5-4; cdr3_aa: CASRDRQGADTQYF; cdr3_nt: TGTGCCAGCCGAGATCGACAGGGGGCAGATACGCAGTATTTT
d_call: -; j_call: TRBJ1-1; clone_size: many; v_call: TRBV4-1; cdr3_aa: CASSQQGLGGPEAFF; cdr3_nt: TGCGCCAGCAGCCAGCAGGGGCTGGGAGGGCCTGAAGCTTTCTTT
d_call: TRBD1; j_call: TRBJ1-1; clone_size: -; v_call: TRBV29-1; cdr3_aa: CSVGTGKIEAFF; cdr3_nt: TGCAGCGTCGGGACAGGGAAGATTGAAGCTTTCTTT
d_call: -; j_call: TRBJ1-2; clone_size: -; v_call: TRBV5-4; cdr3_aa: CASPGGAGYGYTF; cdr3_nt: TGTGCCAGCCCTGGGGGGGCTGGCTATGGCTACACCTTC
d_call: -; j_call: TRBJ2-6; clone_size: -; v_call: TRBV30; cdr3_aa: CAWIPSRNSGANVLTF; cdr3_nt: TGTGCCTGGATCCCAAGCCGTAACTCCGGGGCCAACGTCCTGACTTTC
d_call: TRBD2; j_call: TRBJ2-2; clone_size: -; v_call: TRBV7-7; cdr3_aa: CASSLFRTSGNTGELFF; cdr3_nt: TGTGCTAGCAGCTTATTCCGGACTAGCGGGAACACCGGGGAGCTGTTTTTT